This is a list of T cell receptor beta chains from one sample in a study of blood T cells in healthy people across ages. One entry per CDR3 protein results from TCRdb running MiXCR on the 5' RACE reads. The data hold 600,000 to 800,000 distinct CDR3 sequences, with about 50% observed a single time. The specimen sequenced was blood. The receptor set was obtained from a woman of 80 years or more in good health. CDR3s include the opening cysteine and the closing phenylalanine or tryptophan. A D gene is named only where the DNA matches it firmly. Size tells how often a clone was seen (once, few, many) or the class of an expanded clone, and some rows leave it out.

many | TRBJ2-1 | TRBV20-1 | TRBD1 | CSAGRGNNEQFF | TGCAGTGCTGGCAGGGGGAACAATGAGCAGTTCTTC
- | TRBJ2-7 | TRBV9 | - | CASSVGIGYEQYF | TGTGCCAGCAGCGTAGGAATTGGCTACGAGCAGTACTTC
- | TRBJ1-2 | TRBV7-9 | - | CASSTEQGGNTF | TGTGCCAGCAGCACCGAACAGGGTGGGAACACCTTC
- | TRBJ2-7 | TRBV15 | TRBD1 | CATSRRGQGYEQYF | TGTGCCACCAGCAGACGGGGACAGGGCTACGAGCAGTACTTC
- | TRBJ2-3 | TRBV30 | TRBD2 | CALGGEQAPDTQYF | TGTGCCTTGGGGGGGGAGCAGGCCCCAGATACGCAGTATTTT
- | TRBJ2-2 | TRBV29-1 | - | CSVDQEGAGELFF | TGCAGCGTTGACCAAGAGGGGGCCGGGGAGCTGTTTTTT
few | TRBJ1-6 | TRBV30 | - | CAWILKGYSPLHF | TGTGCCTGGATTCTAAAGGGGTATTCACCCCTCCACTTT
many | TRBJ2-1 | TRBV5-1 | TRBD2 | CASSTGTSTYNEQFF | TGCGCCAGCAGCACCGGGACTAGCACTTACAATGAGCAGTTCTTC
many | TRBJ2-7 | TRBV10-3 | - | CAISRTGGQYF | TGTGCCATCAGCCGAACCGGTGGGCAGTACTTC
few | TRBJ1-6 | TRBV10-3 | - | CAISDPPGVPLHF | TGTGCCATCAGTGATCCCCCAGGGGTTCCCCTCCACTTT
few | TRBJ1-1 | TRBV12-3/TRBV12-4 | - | CASSQQITEAFF | TGTGCCAGCAGTCAGCAGATAACTGAAGCTTTCTTT
- | TRBJ2-4 | TRBV7-8 | - | CASSFGRALAKNIQYF | TGTGCCAGCAGCTTTGGCAGGGCCCTAGCCAAAAACATTCAGTACTTC
many | TRBJ2-1 | TRBV24-1 | - | CATSRLGYNEQFF | TGTGCCACCAGCCGCTTGGGGTACAATGAGCAGTTCTTC
- | TRBJ2-2 | TRBV10-1 | - | CASSESRVGDTGELFF | TGCGCCAGCAGTGAGTCGCGAGTCGGGGACACCGGGGAGCTGTTTTTT
- | TRBJ1-1 | TRBV3-1 | - | CASSRGVAEAFF | TGTGCCAGCAGCCGGGGAGTTGCTGAAGCTTTCTTT
- | TRBJ2-1 | TRBV4-3 | - | CASSHRETLGNEQFF | TGCGCCAGCAGCCACAGGGAGACTCTGGGGAATGAGCAGTTCTTC
- | TRBJ2-2 | TRBV20-1 | TRBD1 | CSAWDSYTGELFF | TGCAGTGCTTGGGACAGCTACACCGGGGAGCTGTTTTTT
- | TRBJ1-5 | TRBV9 | - | CASSPGTGWKPQHF | TGTGCCAGCAGCCCGGGGACCGGGTGGAAGCCCCAGCATTTT
- | TRBJ2-2 | TRBV10-3 | TRBD2 | CAISDPSGGRHPGELFF | TGTGCCATCAGTGACCCTTCGGGGGGGCGTCATCCCGGGGAGCTGTTTTTT
many | TRBJ1-5 | TRBV6-6 | - | CASSYSGESGPQHF | TGTGCCAGCAGTTACTCCGGGGAGTCTGGGCCCCAGCATTTT
- | TRBJ2-7 | TRBV20-1 | TRBD1 | CSASWPGGTYEQYF | TGCAGTGCTAGCTGGCCAGGGGGAACCTACGAGCAGTACTTC
- | TRBJ2-5 | TRBV12-3/TRBV12-4 | - | CASSTQDSQETQYF | TGTGCCAGCAGTACCCAGGACAGTCAAGAGACCCAGTACTTC
many | TRBJ2-7 | TRBV5-1 | - | CASSSPEGYEQYF | TGCGCCAGCAGTTCTCCCGAGGGCTACGAGCAGTACTTC
once | TRBJ1-1 | TRBV7-2 | TRBD1 | CASSPRQGRDGTEAFF | TGTGCCAGCAGCCCACGACAGGGGAGGGACGGCACTGAAGCTTTCTTT
once | TRBJ1-5 | TRBV30 | - | CAWSVRDPTPRQPQHF | TGTGCCTGGAGTGTACGGGACCCAACCCCCAGGCAGCCCCAGCATTTT
many | TRBJ2-5 | TRBV20-1 | TRBD1 | CSARRTGGGWQYF | TGCAGTGCTAGGCGGACAGGGGGTGGTTGGCAGTACTTC
few | TRBJ1-1 | TRBV4-2 | - | CASSQPDRMATEAFF | TGTGCCAGCAGCCAACCCGACAGGATGGCCACTGAAGCTTTCTTT
- | TRBJ2-5 | TRBV29-1 | TRBD1 | CSVAGQHQETQYF | TGCAGCGTTGCGGGACAGCATCAAGAGACCCAGTACTTC
- | TRBJ1-6 | TRBV20-1 | TRBD1 | CSADREMGTNSPLHF | TGCAGTGCTGACAGGGAGATGGGAACTAATTCACCCCTCCACTTT
- | TRBJ1-2 | TRBV12-3/TRBV12-4 | - | CASSPRGAGGYTF | TGTGCCAGCAGTCCAAGGGGGGCTGGAGGCTACACCTTC
few | TRBJ2-1 | TRBV9 | TRBD2 | CASSVWTSGYEQFF | TGTGCCAGCAGCGTCTGGACTAGCGGCTACGAGCAGTTCTTC
few | TRBJ2-5 | TRBV28 | - | CACTSPRWETQYF | TGTGCCTGCACTTCGCCCAGGTGGGAGACCCAGTACTTC
- | TRBJ2-1 | TRBV7-2 | - | CASSLAPTSEQFF | TGTGCCAGCAGCTTAGCCCCCACCAGTGAGCAGTTCTTC
- | TRBJ1-2 | TRBV20-1 | - | CSASLPGNYGYTF | TGCAGTGCTAGTCTGCCAGGGAACTATGGCTACACCTTC
- | TRBJ2-1 | TRBV4-2 | - | CASSLVLGDEQFF | TGTGCCAGCAGCCTAGTACTAGGGGATGAGCAGTTCTTC
- | TRBJ2-7 | TRBV6-6 | - | CASSHTTSGSYEQYF | TGTGCCAGCAGTCACACCACGAGCGGGTCCTACGAGCAGTACTTC
once | TRBJ1-6 | TRBV7-2 | - | CASSFEQGVNSPLHF | TGTGCCAGCAGCTTCGAGCAAGGGGTTAATTCACCCCTCCACTTT